Shown below are 28 T cell receptor beta chains from a single sample sequenced in a study of CD8 T cells in ankylosing spondylitis. TCRdb analysed the 5' RACE reads with MiXCR anew, one entry per CDR3 protein. This table holds approximately 300,000 distinct CDR3 sequences, around 20% found once. The specimen was blood, either unsorted or a sorted T cell fraction (not recorded which). The receptors derive from a male donor with ankylosing spondylitis or in good health (not recorded which).

This chain uses TRBV12-3 or TRBV12-4 with TRBJ2-2; D is undetermined. Trimming pared 3 bases from V and 8 bases from J, leaving 7 bases between. There are 12 residues in the CDR3. The CDR3 region is CASSFGEGELFF. CDR3 in DNA: TGTGCCAGCAGTTTTGGTGAAGGGGAGCTGTTTTTT.

The V and J genes are TRBV5-1 and TRBJ2-4; 11 bases agree with TRBD2. CDR1 and CDR2 (germline): SGHRS, YFSETQ. The J segment lost 2 bases and the V segment lost 3 bases, leaving 7 bases of the junction unmatched. The CDR3 spans 17 residues. The CDR3: CASSSVGLAGSKNIQYF. The CDR3 DNA sequence: TGCGCCAGCAGCTCGGTAGGACTAGCGGGTTCCAAAAACATTCAGTACTTC.

The chain joins TRBV5-1 to TRBJ1-1, with D uncertain. V was clipped by 0 bases and J by 1 base, with 7 bases between them. In germline, CDR1 is SGHRS, CDR2 YFSETQ. CDR3 length: 14 residues. The CDR3 bases are TGCGCCAGCAGCTTGGAGGCTGGGAACACTGAAGCTTTCTTT. It translates to CASSLEAGNTEAFF. The variable domain in full, with the rest retrieved from reference TRBV5-1 and TRBJ1-1, is KAGVTQTPRYLIKTRGQQVTLSCSPISGHRSVSWYQQTPGQGLQFLFEYFSETQRNKGNFPGRFSGRQFSNSRSEMNVSTLELGDSALYLCASSLEAGNTEAFFGQGTRLTVV.

The V call is TRBV20-1, the J call TRBJ1-2, with 7 bases lining up with TRBD1. V shed 4 bases, J shed 8 bases, and the junction held 4 bases outside the gene matches. The germline CDR1 and CDR2 sequences are DFQATT and SNEGSKA (reference sequence). The CDR3 is 11 residues long. The CDR3 DNA reads TGCAGTGCTACCACAGGGGTAGGCTACACCTTC. Protein sequence: CSATTGVGYTF.

The sample holds a few counts of this clonotype. The rearrangement uses TRBV6-1 and TRBJ2-5, with 11 positions matching TRBD2. J lost 2 bases, V lost 4 bases, and 6 bases had no gene match. The length of the CDR3 is 16 residues. Germline assignment: CDR1 MNHNS and CDR2 SASEGT. CDR3 coding DNA: TGTGCCAGCAGTGTCACTAGCGGGAGCGGACAAGAGACCCAGTACTTC. This codes for CASSVTSGSGQETQYF.

This clonotype was recorded a few times. DNA of the CDR3: TGCGCCAGCAGCCCCCTTCTGGGACAGTATGGCTACACCTTC. Its translation: CASSPLLGQYGYTF. The gene calls are TRBV5-1 and TRBJ1-2; 7 nucleotides align to TRBD1. Germline V gives CDR1 SGHRS, CDR2 YFSETQ. V lost 4 bases, J lost 5 bases, and 8 bases stayed unmatched. The CDR3 spans 14 residues. Drawing the rest from reference TRBV5-1 and TRBJ1-2, the complete variable domain is KAGVTQTPRYLIKTRGQQVTLSCSPISGHRSVSWYQQTPGQGLQFLFEYFSETQRNKGNFPGRFSGRQFSNSRSEMNVSTLELGDSALYLCASSPLLGQYGYTFGSGTRLTVV.

V gene TRBV24-1 combines with J gene TRBJ2-5; 7 nucleotides agree with TRBD2. Germline V lookup: CDR1 KGHDR, CDR2 SFDVKD. V dropped 2 bases and J dropped 5; count of bases not matched to a gene: 1. This CDR3 has 13 residues. CDR3 loop: CATSDSGRETQYF. The CDR3 nucleotides are TGTGCCACCAGTGATTCCGGGAGGGAGACCCAGTACTTC.

This clonotype was seen a few times. The genes are TRBV12-3 or TRBV12-4 and TRBJ1-5, with TRBD1 matching 9 bases. The CDR3 length is 16 residues. Trimming removed 3 bases from V and 1 base from J; junction bases left unmatched: 4. The CDR3 DNA reads as TGTGCCAGCAGTTTCTGGACAGGGGTCAGCAATCAGCCCCAGCATTTT. This translates into CASSFWTGVSNQPQHF.

In its sample, this clonotype was seen many times. The chain joins TRBV9 to TRBJ2-3; 8 positions agree with TRBD2. This CDR3 is 15 amino acids long. Germline V gene data show CDR1 as SGDLS and CDR2 as YYNGEE. With V trimmed by 0 bases and J by 5 bases, 5 bases remained unmatched. As DNA, the CDR3 is TGTGCCAGCAGCGTAGGGGGACTAGAGGGAGATACGCAGTATTTT. The encoded protein is CASSVGGLEGDTQYF.

This clonotype showed up many times. The gene calls are TRBV29-1 and TRBJ2-3; 10 positions match TRBD1. CDR1 SQVTM and CDR2 ANQGSEA come from the germline V gene. Losses at the gene ends were 3 bases for V and 4 bases for J; bases not matched to a gene: 1. CDR3 length equals 13 residues. The DNA of the CDR3 is TGCAGCGTTGACGGACAGGGGGCAGATACGCAGTATTTT. Its protein product is CSVDGQGADTQYF.

V gene TRBV11-2 combines with J gene TRBJ2-6, with a weak D call TRBD1 (5 bases). The CDR3 contains 18 residues. Germline loops: CDR1 SGHAT, CDR2 FQNNGV. Trimming took 5 bases from V and 1 from J, leaving 18 bases between them. Here the CDR3 reads CASSPRQMITSGANVLTF. In nucleotides, the CDR3 is TGTGCCAGCAGCCCGAGACAGATGATTACATCTGGGGCCAACGTCCTGACTTTC.

This chain joins TRBV6-5 and TRBJ2-2, with 7 bases identical to TRBD2. This CDR3 region has 17 residues. Per the germline V gene, CDR1 is MNHEY and CDR2 is SVGAGI. Trimming took 4 bases from V and 4 from J; bases not matched to a gene: 12. The DNA for the CDR3 is TGTGCCAGCAGTTCACTTGCGGAACGGGGGGTCACCGGGGAGCTGTTTTTT. Protein: CASSSLAERGVTGELFF.

The table lists this clonotype with many counts. The chain carries TRBV20-1 and TRBJ2-7; TRBD1 might be the D (6 bases). This CDR3 is 14 amino acids long. The V end was cut by 3 bases, the J end by 2 bases, with 14 bases between. Germline values: CDR1 DFQATT, CDR2 SNEGSKA (reference sequence). In nucleotides, the CDR3 is TGCAGTGCTAGCGTCAGGGGCACCACCTACGAGCAGTACGTC. It encodes CSASVRGTTYEQYV.

This sequence joins TRBV28 and TRBJ2-7; the D gene is possibly TRBD2 (8 bases). V was pared by 5 bases and J by 4 bases, with 15 bases between. The germline CDR1 and CDR2 sequences are MDHEN and SYDVKM. CDR3 length equals 14 residues. In nucleotides, the CDR3 is TGTGCCAGCAGTCGGGGGGGGACAGCTTACGAGCAGTACGTC. Translation: CASSRGGTAYEQYV.

In DNA, the CDR3 is TGTGCCAGCAGCAAACTAAGCGGAACTAGCACAGATACGCAGTATTTT. Translation gives CASSKLSGTSTDTQYF. The chain combines TRBV7-3 with TRBJ2-3; D is perhaps TRBD2 (5 bases). Looked up from germline, CDR1 is SGHTA and CDR2 is FQGTGA. This CDR3 has 16 amino acids. Trimming cost V 5 bases and J 0 bases, with 15 bases left between them.

The V gene is TRBV7-3, the J gene TRBJ2-1, with 12 positions matching TRBD1. The J segment lost 8 bases and the V segment lost 5 bases, leaving 7 bases of the junction unmatched. Germline V gene lookup returns CDR1 SGHTA and CDR2 FQGTGA. The CDR3 runs to 15 residues. CDR3 DNA sequence: TGTGCCAGCAGCAAACCGGGACAGGGGGCCGATGAGCAGTTCTTC. It yields the protein CASSKPGQGADEQFF.

This clonotype was found many times. This chain connects TRBV20-1 to TRBJ2-5; 8 bases align to TRBD1. The CDR3 covers 12 residues. CDR1 and CDR2 from the germline V gene are DFQATT and SNEGSKA (reference sequence). The trim removed 2 bases at V and 4 bases at J, leaving 0 bases unmatched. CDR3 loop: CSARQGAETQYF. CDR3 DNA sequence: TGCAGTGCTAGACAGGGGGCAGAGACCCAGTACTTC.

The rearrangement links TRBV29-1 to TRBJ1-3, with TRBD1 matching over 10 bases. Germline V gene sequence: CDR1 SQVTM, CDR2 ANQGSEA. The V segment lost 1 base and the J segment 4 bases; nucleotides outside the gene matches: 4. The CDR3 consists of 15 residues. This CDR3 is CSVEGQGAGGNTIYF. The CDR3 coding sequence is TGCAGCGTTGAAGGACAGGGGGCTGGAGGAAACACCATATATTTT. The entire variable domain, with the rest obtained from reference TRBV29-1 and TRBJ1-3, is as follows: SAVISQKPSRDICQRGTSLTIQCQVDSQVTMMFWYRQQPGQSLTLIATANQGSEATYESGFVIDKFPISRPNLTFSTLTVSNMSPEDSSIYLCSVEGQGAGGNTIYFGEGSWLTVV.

The chain joins TRBV29-1 to TRBJ2-1; D may be TRBD2 (6 bases). The CDR3 totals 15 residues. V was trimmed by 0 bases and J by 1 base, leaving 10 bases between them. Germline CDR1 and CDR2: SQVTM and ANQGSEA. The CDR3 spells CSVEDRGVSYNEQFF. The CDR3 coding sequence is TGCAGCGTTGAAGACCGCGGGGTATCCTACAATGAGCAGTTCTTC.

This clonotype was found a few times. V and J are TRBV12-3 or TRBV12-4 and TRBJ2-5; no firm D call. Deletions cut 6 bases from V and 1 base from J, with 12 bases between. CDR3 length: 14 amino acids. Written as DNA, the CDR3 is TGTGCCAGCAGCCCCCAGGCTAGCCAAGAGACCCAGTACTTC. This encodes CASSPQASQETQYF.

The rearrangement links TRBV27 to TRBJ2-1, with 8 bases lining up with TRBD2. Germline V lookup: CDR1 MNHEY, CDR2 SMNVEV (reference sequence). The junction had 7 bases not matched to a gene; V was cut back by 6 bases and J by 9 bases. The length of the CDR3 is 13 residues. DNA of the CDR3: TGTGCCAGCAGGATAGCGGGAAGTGGTGAGCAGTTCTTC. Translated, it gives CASRIAGSGEQFF.

About this clonotype itself: A junction boundary mismatches the germline segment, possibly from a read error. V is TRBV28 and J is TRBJ2-1, with 9 bases fitting TRBD2. The CDR3 is made up of 14 amino acids. Germline assignment: CDR1 MDHEN and CDR2 SYDVKM. The CDR3 coding sequence is TGTGTGGCTAGCGGGGACAGCTCCTACAATAAGCAGTTCTTC. Its protein is CVASGDSSYNKQFF.

The CDR3 DNA follows: TGTGCCAGCCGCCGGGATTCTAACTATGGCTACACCTTC. Translated: CASRRDSNYGYTF. The chain couples TRBV6-1 to TRBJ1-2; D gene uncertain. The V gene lost 8 bases and the J gene lost 0 bases, with 10 bases spanning the gap. CDR3 length equals 13 residues. CDR1 MNHNS and CDR2 SASEGT come from the germline V gene.

This clonotype was observed a few times. The chain recombines TRBV6-1 with TRBJ2-5, with TRBD2 identical over 7 bases. Germline trimming cut 6 bases from V and 5 bases from J; bases unmatched to any gene: 12. The CDR3 sequence is 15 residues long. Per the germline V gene, CDR1 is MNHNS and CDR2 is SASEGT. The CDR3 DNA follows: TGTGCCAGCAGAAACGGTGCGGGGGAGTGGGAGACCCAGTACTTC. It translates to CASRNGAGEWETQYF.

The J gene is TRBJ1-1, the V gene TRBV20-1, with D perhaps matching TRBD1 (5 bases). Between the trimmed V and J ends, which lost 0 bases and 3 bases, there was a span of 14 bases. The CDR3 has 15 residues. Looked up from germline, CDR1 is DFQATT and CDR2 is SNEGSKA (reference sequence). The CDR3 sequence: CSARDQGRTYTEAFF. The CDR3 coding sequence is TGCAGTGCTAGAGATCAAGGCAGGACATACACTGAAGCTTTCTTT.

This clonotype was seen only once. This chain links TRBV2 with TRBJ2-7; 11 bases align to TRBD2. The CDR3 sequence is 15 residues long. J gave up 4 bases and V 6 bases, and 8 bases lay outside the gene matches. Germline V gene sequence: CDR1 SNHLY, CDR2 FYNNEI. The DNA for the CDR3 is TGTGCCAGCAGCTCCACTAGCGGGGGACCATACGAGCAGTACGTC. Its translation is CASSSTSGGPYEQYV.

This clonotype was seen more than once but under ten times. V usage is TRBV28 and J usage is TRBJ2-2, with 8 bases fitting TRBD2. The CDR3 is 15 residues long. Per germline, CDR1 MDHEN and CDR2 SYDVKM. The ends lost 7 bases at V and 4 bases at J; junction bases unmatched: 8. The CDR3 nucleotides are TGTGCCAGCATCGGGGGGGATGCGTCCACCGGGGAGCTGTTTTTT. As protein: CASIGGDASTGELFF.

The chain combines TRBV19 with TRBJ1-1; 7 nucleotides agree with TRBD1. Per the germline V gene, CDR1 is LNHDA and CDR2 is SQIVND (reference sequence). This CDR3 spans 16 amino acids. The junction had 8 bases not matched to a gene; V was cut back by 3 bases and J by 1 base. The CDR3 region is CASSMSYRGWNTEAFF. CDR3 in DNA: TGTGCCAGTAGTATGTCTTACAGGGGATGGAACACTGAAGCTTTCTTT. The full variable domain, rest sourced from reference TRBV19 and TRBJ1-1, is DGGITQSPKYLFRKEGQNVTLSCEQNLNHDAMYWYRQDPGQGLRLIYYSQIVNDFQKGDIAEGYSVSREKKESFPLTVTSAQKNPTAFYLCASSMSYRGWNTEAFFGQGTRLTVV.